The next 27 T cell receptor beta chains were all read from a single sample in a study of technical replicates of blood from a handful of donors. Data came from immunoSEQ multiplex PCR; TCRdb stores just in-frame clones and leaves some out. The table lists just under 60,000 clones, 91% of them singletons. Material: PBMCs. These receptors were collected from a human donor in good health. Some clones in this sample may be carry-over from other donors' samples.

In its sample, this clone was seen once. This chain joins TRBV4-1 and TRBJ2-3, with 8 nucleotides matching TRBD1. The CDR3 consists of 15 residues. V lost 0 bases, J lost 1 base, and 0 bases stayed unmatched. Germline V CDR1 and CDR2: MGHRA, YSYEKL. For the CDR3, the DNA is TGCGCCAGCAGCCAAGAGGACAGGGGCACAGATACGCAGTATTTT. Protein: CASSQEDRGTDTQYF.

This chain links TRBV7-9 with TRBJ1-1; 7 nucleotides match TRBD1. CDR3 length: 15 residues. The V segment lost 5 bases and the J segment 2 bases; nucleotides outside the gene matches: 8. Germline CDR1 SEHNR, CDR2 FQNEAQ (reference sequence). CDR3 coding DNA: TGTGCCAGCAGCCCTCCCGGGACAGTCAACACTGAAGCTTTCTTT. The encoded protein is CASSPPGTVNTEAFF. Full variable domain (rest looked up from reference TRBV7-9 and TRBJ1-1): DTGVSQNPRHKITKRGQNVTFRCDPISEHNRLYWYRQTLGQGPEFLTYFQNEAQLEKSRLLSDRFSAERPKGSFSTLEIQRTEQGDSAMYLCASSPPGTVNTEAFFGQGTRLTVV.

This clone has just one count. DNA for the CDR3: TGTGCCAGCAGTTCCCGACTAGCGGGGGGGTACAATGAGCAGTTCTTC. Protein: CASSSRLAGGYNEQFF. The V gene is TRBV27, the J gene TRBJ2-1; 14 bases agree with TRBD2. Germline V gives CDR1 MNHEY, CDR2 SMNVEV (reference sequence). After removal of 4 bases from V and 4 bases from J, the junction contained 3 bases not matched to a gene. This CDR3 is 16 amino acids long.

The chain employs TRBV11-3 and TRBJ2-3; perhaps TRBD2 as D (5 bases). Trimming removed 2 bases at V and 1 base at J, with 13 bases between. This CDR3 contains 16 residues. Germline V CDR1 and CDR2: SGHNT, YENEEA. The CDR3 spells CASSLTAGAGTDTQYF. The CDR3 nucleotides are TGTGCCAGCAGCTTAACTGCGGGCGCCGGCACAGATACGCAGTATTTT.

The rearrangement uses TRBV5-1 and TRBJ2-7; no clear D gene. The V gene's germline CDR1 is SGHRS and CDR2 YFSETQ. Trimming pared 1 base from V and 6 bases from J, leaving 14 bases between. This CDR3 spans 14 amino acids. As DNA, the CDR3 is TGCGCCAGCAGCTTGTCGTCAGGCCCGTCCGAGCAGTACTTC. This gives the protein CASSLSSGPSEQYF. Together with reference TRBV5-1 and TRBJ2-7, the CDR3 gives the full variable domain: KAGVTQTPRYLIKTRGQQVTLSCSPISGHRSVSWYQQTPGQGLQFLFEYFSETQRNKGNFPGRFSGRQFSNSRSEMNVSTLELGDSALYLCASSLSSGPSEQYFGPGTRLTVT.

CDR3: CASSWGTGHLTNEKLFF. The CDR3 nucleotides read TGTGCCAGCAGCTGGGGGACAGGGCACCTAACTAATGAAAAACTGTTTTTT. The chain joins TRBV7-9 to TRBJ1-4, with 9 bases matching TRBD1. CDR1 and CDR2 (germline): SEHNR, FQNEAQ (reference sequence). The length of the CDR3 is 17 residues. After removal of 4 bases from V and 1 base from J, the junction contained 7 bases not matched to a gene.

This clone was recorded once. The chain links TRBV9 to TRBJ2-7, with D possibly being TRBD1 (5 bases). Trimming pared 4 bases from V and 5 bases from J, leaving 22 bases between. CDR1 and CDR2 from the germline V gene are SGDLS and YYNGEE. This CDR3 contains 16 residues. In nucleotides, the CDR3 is TGTGCCAGCAGCTCTCCCGGACCAGCAGGGTACCACGAGCAGTACTTC. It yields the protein CASSSPGPAGYHEQYF.

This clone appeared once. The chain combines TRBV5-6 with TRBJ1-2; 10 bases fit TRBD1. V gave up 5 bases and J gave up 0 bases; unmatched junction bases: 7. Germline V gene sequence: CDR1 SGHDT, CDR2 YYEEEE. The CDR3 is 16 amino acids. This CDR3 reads CASRPGQGPSNYGYTF. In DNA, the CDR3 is TGTGCCAGCAGGCCGGGACAGGGGCCCTCTAACTATGGCTACACCTTC.

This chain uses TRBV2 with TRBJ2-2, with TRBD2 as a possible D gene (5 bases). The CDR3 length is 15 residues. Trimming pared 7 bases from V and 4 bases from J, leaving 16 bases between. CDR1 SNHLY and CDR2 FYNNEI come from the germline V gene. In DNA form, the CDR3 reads TGTGCCAGCATTCCGGCTAGCCCATCCACCGGGGAGCTGTTTTTT. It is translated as CASIPASPSTGELFF.

CDR3 amino acids: CASSQGLLQPQHF. The CDR3 DNA reads TGTGCCAGCAGCCAAGGGCTGTTGCAGCCCCAGCATTTT. The gene calls are TRBV14 and TRBJ1-5, with D hard to call. Trimming took off 1 base at V and 7 bases at J, with 8 bases between the two ends. The germline V gene encodes CDR1 SGHDN and CDR2 FVKESK. The CDR3 is 13 amino acids.

The CDR3 loop reads CASSLQGLGANEQYF. CDR3 in DNA: TGTGCCAGCAGCTTACAGGGTCTGGGGGCTAACGAGCAGTACTTC. The chain employs TRBV5-4 and TRBJ2-7; weak D call: TRBD1 (6 bases). Per germline, CDR1 SGHNT and CDR2 YYREEE (reference sequence). Deletions cut 2 bases from V and 5 bases from J, with 17 bases between. CDR3 length: 15 amino acids.

This chain's CDR3 is CASRPSSGNTIYF. CDR3 in DNA: TGCGCCAGCAGGCCGAGCTCTGGAAACACCATATATTTT. The J gene is TRBJ1-3, the V gene TRBV4-3; D unresolved. CDR3 size: 13 residues. Between the trimmed V and J ends, which lost 6 bases and 0 bases, there was a span of 6 bases. CDR1 LGHNA and CDR2 YSLEER come from the germline V gene.

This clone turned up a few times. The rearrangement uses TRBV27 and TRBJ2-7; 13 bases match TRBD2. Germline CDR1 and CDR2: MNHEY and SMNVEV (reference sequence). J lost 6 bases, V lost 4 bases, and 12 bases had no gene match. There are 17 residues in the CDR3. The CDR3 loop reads CASSSSIGLAGAAEQYF. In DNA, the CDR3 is TGTGCCAGCAGTTCCTCCATCGGACTAGCGGGAGCGGCCGAGCAGTACTTC.

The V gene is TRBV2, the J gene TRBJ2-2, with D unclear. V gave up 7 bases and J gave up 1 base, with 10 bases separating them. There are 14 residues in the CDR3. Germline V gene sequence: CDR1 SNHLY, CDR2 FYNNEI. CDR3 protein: CASTPVWNTGELFF. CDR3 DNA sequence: TGTGCCAGCACCCCCGTGTGGAACACCGGGGAGCTGTTTTTT.

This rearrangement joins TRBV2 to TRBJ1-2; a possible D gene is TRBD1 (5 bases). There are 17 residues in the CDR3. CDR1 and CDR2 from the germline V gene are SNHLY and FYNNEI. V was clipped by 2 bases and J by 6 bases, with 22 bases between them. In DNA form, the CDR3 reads TGTGCCAGCAGTGAATTATATAGGCAGGGTGTACGGGATGGCTACACCTTC. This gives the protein CASSELYRQGVRDGYTF.

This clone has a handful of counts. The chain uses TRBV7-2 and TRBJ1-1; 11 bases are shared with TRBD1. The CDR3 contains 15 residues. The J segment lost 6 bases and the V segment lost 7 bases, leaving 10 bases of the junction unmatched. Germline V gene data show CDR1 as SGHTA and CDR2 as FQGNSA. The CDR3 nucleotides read TGTGCCAGCAACAGACCCGGACAGGGGGCGTCTGAAGCTTTCTTT. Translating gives CASNRPGQGASEAFF.

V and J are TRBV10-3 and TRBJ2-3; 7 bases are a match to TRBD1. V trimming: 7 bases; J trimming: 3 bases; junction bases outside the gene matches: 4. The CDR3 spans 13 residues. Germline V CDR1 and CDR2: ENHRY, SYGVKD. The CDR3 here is CAITPTGTDTQYF. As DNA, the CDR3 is TGTGCCATCACTCCGACAGGGACAGATACGCAGTATTTT.

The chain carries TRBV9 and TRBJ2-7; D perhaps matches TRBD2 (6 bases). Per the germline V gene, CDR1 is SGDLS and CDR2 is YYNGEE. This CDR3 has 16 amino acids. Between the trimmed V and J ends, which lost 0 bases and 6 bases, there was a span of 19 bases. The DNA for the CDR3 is TGTGCCAGCAGCGTAGACGGGATGGAGGGCAGGAGCGAGCAGTACTTC. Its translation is CASSVDGMEGRSEQYF.

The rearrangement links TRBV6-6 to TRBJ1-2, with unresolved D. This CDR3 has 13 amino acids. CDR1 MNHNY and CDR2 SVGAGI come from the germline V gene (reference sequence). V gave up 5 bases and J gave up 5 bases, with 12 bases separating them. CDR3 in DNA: TGTGCCAGCAGTACCTTTAGCTTTTATGGCTACACCTTC. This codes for CASSTFSFYGYTF.

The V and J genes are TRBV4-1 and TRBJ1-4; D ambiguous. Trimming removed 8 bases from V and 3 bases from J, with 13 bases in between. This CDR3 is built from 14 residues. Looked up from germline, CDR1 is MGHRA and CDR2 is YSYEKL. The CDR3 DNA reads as TGCGCCAGCGCCAGACTTGTGGCTAATGAAAAACTGTTTTTT. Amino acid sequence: CASARLVANEKLFF.

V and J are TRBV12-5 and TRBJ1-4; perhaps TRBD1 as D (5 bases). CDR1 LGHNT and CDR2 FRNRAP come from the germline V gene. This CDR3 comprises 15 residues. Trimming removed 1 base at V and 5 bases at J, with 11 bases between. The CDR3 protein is CASGLGGATNEKLFF. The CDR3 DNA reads TGTGCTAGTGGTTTGGGTGGGGCCACCAATGAAAAACTGTTTTTT. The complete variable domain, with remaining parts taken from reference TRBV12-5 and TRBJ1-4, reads DARVTQTPRHKVTEMGQEVTMRCQPILGHNTVFWYRQTMMQGLELLAYFRNRAPLDDSGMPKDRFSAEMPDATLATLKIQPSEPRDSAVYFCASGLGGATNEKLFFGSGTQLSVL.

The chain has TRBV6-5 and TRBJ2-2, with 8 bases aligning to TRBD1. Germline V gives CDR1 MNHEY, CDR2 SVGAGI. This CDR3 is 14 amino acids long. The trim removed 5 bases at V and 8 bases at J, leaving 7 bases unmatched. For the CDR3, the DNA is TGTGCCAGCAGTGGACAGGGCCCAACAGGGGAGCTGTTTTTT. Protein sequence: CASSGQGPTGELFF.

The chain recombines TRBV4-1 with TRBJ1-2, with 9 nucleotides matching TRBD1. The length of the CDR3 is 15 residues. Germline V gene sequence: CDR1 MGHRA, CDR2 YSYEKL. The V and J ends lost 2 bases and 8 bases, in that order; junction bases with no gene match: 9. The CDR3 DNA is TGCGCCAGCAGCCAACCTGGGACAGGGAGTAAGGGCTACACCTTC. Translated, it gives CASSQPGTGSKGYTF.

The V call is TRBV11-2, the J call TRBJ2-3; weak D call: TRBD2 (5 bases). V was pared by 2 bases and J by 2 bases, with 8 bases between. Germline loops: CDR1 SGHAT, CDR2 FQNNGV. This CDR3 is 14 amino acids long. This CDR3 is CASSLRRVTDTQYF. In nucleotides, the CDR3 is TGTGCCAGCAGCTTACGGCGGGTCACAGATACGCAGTATTTT.

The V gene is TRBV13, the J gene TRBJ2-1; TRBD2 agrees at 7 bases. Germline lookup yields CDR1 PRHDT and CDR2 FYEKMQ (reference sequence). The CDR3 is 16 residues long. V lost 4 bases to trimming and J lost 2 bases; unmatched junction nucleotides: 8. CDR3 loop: CASSSLLARPYNEQFF. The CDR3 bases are TGTGCCAGCAGCTCGCTACTAGCGCGGCCCTACAATGAGCAGTTCTTC.

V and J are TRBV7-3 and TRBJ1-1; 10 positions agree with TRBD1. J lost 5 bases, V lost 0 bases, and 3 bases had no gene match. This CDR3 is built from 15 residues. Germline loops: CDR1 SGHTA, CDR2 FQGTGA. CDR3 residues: CASSLTGQGPTEAFF. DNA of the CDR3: TGTGCCAGCAGCTTAACGGGACAGGGGCCGACTGAAGCTTTCTTT.

The CDR3 DNA follows: TGTGCCAGCAGTTACTCGCCGTACACAAACACCGGGGAGCTGTTTTTT. It yields the protein CASSYSPYTNTGELFF. The chain carries TRBV6-5 and TRBJ2-2; D is unresolved. This CDR3 spans 16 amino acids. V dropped 0 bases and J dropped 2 bases, with 10 bases sitting between them. Germline V gene sequence: CDR1 MNHEY, CDR2 SVGAGI.